This TCR beta chain was recovered during a study of shared clonotypes between healthy human individuals. General study findings and limits: Naive subsets, compared against memory subsets, generally had larger estimated richness values.

For every subset, genomic DNA was evenly distributed across several immunoSEQ plates. Measured with immunoSEQ multiplex PCR; TCRdb has only the in-frame clones, and not every one. Seen here are about 2 million clones, about 95% observed once, and the top ten hold 1.2%. The ends lost 2 bases at V and 5 bases at J; junction bases unmatched: 2. The germline V gene has CDR1 ENHRY and CDR2 SYGVKD. The CDR3 extends over 13 amino acids. Comments on this clone: As yet, its antigen is unknown. Other DNA sequences in this sample translate to the same CDR3.

Naive CD8 cells lacked CD45RO and underwent positive selection for CCR7, leaving out terminally differentiated effector memory CD45RA+ cells. Donors included only healthy HIV-negative adults lacking recent acute infections or vaccinations. The receptor was derived from a man aged 18 to 29 in good health. The sequenced material came from naive CD8+ T cells sorted from blood. The chain recombines TRBV10-3 with TRBJ2-7; 8 nucleotides match TRBD1. CDR3 nucleotides: TGTGCCATCAGTGAGGGGACAGGCGACGAGCAGTACTTC. It specifies CAISEGTGDEQYF.